The entry below describes one TCR beta chain. This record comes from a study of cytomegalovirus exposure and HLA in healthy donors. PCR primers comprised 60 Vbeta and 13 Jbeta primers. Using immunoSEQ multiplex PCR, the repertoire was profiled, and TCRdb retains in-frame clones only, with some absent. In total, the table holds 40,000 to 55,000 clones. The CDR3 consists of 15 residues. With 5 bases removed from V and 0 bases from J, the gap between germline ends came to 11 bases. Per germline, CDR1 SGHTA and CDR2 FQGNSA. This receptor was obtained from a male donor in good health and CMV-seropositive. The chain is built from TRBV7-2 and TRBJ2-4; D perhaps matches TRBD1 (5 bases). Source material: PBMCs. The CDR3, as DNA: TGTGCCAGCAGCGCACAACAGGTAGCCAAAAACATTCAGTACTTC. Its protein is CASSAQQVAKNIQYF.